This is a list of T cell receptor beta chains from one sample in a study of T cell changes during pregnancy in multiple sclerosis. Measured with immunoSEQ multiplex PCR; TCRdb has only the in-frame clones, and not every one. Among some 100,000 clones listed, 92% were seen once. The sample was peripheral blood, taken after pregnancy. Every receptor here comes from a female donor with multiple sclerosis, enrolled in a pregnancy study. Both conserved end residues are part of each CDR3. A D gene is named only where the DNA matches it firmly. A clone size is listed for some rows: how often the clone was seen (once, few, many), or a class if it is expanded.

>.|15|TRBV7-3|TRBJ2-1|TRBD2
TGTGCCAGCAGCTTCGGGACTAGCTTCGTCAATGAGCAGTTCTTC
CASSFGTSFVNEQFF
>.|16|TRBV7-9|TRBJ2-5|.
TGTGCCAGCAGCTTACCAATCGAAGACAGTCAAGAGACCCAGTACTTC
CASSLPIEDSQETQYF
>.|11|TRBV30|TRBJ2-2|.
TGTGCCTGGACTTCCGGGGGGGAGCTGTTTTTT
CAWTSGGELFF
>.|16|TRBV4-3|TRBJ1-2|TRBD1
TGCGCCAGCAGCCAAGTCGCAGGGGGCTTTGGCTATGGCTACACCTTC
CASSQVAGGFGYGYTF
>.|13|TRBV7-3|TRBJ1-1|.
TGTGCCAGCAGCTTAGAGATTCACACTGAAGCTTTCTTT
CASSLEIHTEAFF
>.|16|TRBV7-6|TRBJ1-3|TRBD1
TGTGCCAGCAGCTTGGGGGACAGCCCCTCTGGAAACACCATATATTTT
CASSLGDSPSGNTIYF
>.|16|TRBV12-2|TRBJ2-1|.
TGTGCAAGTCGTCGGGTGAACGGGAGTACGTACAATGAGCAGTTCTTC
CASRRVNGSTYNEQFF
>once|14|TRBV10-1|TRBJ2-3|TRBD1
TGCGCCCCCCGGACAGGGGGCGGTCCAGATACGCAGTATTTT
CAPRTGGGPDTQYF
>.|14|TRBV18|TRBJ2-3|.
TGTGCCAGCTCAGCATCGACTAGTTCAGATACGCAGTATTTT
CASSASTSSDTQYF
>.|12|TRBV5-1|TRBJ1-4|TRBD1
TGCGCCAGCAGCTCGACAGGGGAAAAACTGTTTTTT
CASSSTGEKLFF
>.|14|TRBV9|TRBJ2-3|TRBD2
TGTGCCAGCCAAAGCGGGAGGACCACAGATACGCAGTATTTT
CASQSGRTTDTQYF